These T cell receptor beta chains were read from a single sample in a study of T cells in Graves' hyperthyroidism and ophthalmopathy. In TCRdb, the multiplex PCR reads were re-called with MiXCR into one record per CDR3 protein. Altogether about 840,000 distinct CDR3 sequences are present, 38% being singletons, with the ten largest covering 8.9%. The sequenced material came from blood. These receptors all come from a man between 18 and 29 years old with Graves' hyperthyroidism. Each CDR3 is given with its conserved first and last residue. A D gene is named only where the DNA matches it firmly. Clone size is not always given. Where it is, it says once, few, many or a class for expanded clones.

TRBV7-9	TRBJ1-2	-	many	TGTGCCAGCAGCCCTTTAGCTAACTATGGCTACACCTTC	CASSPLANYGYTF
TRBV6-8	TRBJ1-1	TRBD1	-	TGTGCCAGCAGTTCCAAGGGACAGGGAGGAGACACTGAAGCTTTCTTT	CASSSKGQGGDTEAFF
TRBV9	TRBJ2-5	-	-	TGTGCCAGCAGCCCCCCCCACGGGGCGGGTGAGACCCAGCACTTC	CASSPPHGAGETQHF
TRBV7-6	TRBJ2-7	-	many	TGTGCCAGCAGCTCCCCAGGCCACTACGAGCAGTACTTC	CASSSPGHYEQYF
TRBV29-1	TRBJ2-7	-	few	TGCAGCGTTGAAGGACTTGACGAGCAGTACTTC	CSVEGLDEQYF
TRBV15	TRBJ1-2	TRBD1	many	TGTGCCACCAGCAGAGATAGGGGGCAGGGGGTTTATGGCTACACCTTC	CATSRDRGQGVYGYTF
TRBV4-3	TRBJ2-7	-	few	TGCGCCAGCAGCCGCCGGGTCCCTTTCTACGAGCAGTACTTC	CASSRRVPFYEQYF
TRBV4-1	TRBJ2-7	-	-	TGCGCCAGCAGCCAGGGTACCAAAGGGGCCTACGAGCAGTACTTC	CASSQGTKGAYEQYF
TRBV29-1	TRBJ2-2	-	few	TGCAGCGTTGACAGGCAGAACACCGGGGAGCTGTTTTTT	CSVDRQNTGELFF
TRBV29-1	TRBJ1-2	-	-	TGCAGCGTTGGGGAAGGATCTGCCTATGGCTACACCTTC	CSVGEGSAYGYTF
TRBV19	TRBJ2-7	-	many	TGTGCCAGTAGTATCCCAGGGCGCGACGAGCAGTACTTC	CASSIPGRDEQYF
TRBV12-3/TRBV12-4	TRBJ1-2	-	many	TGTGCCAGCAGTCTCTCGAGCCCTGGCTACACCTTC	CASSLSSPGYTF
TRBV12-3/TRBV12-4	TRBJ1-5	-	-	TGTGCCAGCAGCGGGGGGAGGAATGGTCAGCCCCAGCATTTT	CASSGGRNGQPQHF
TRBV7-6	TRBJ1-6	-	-	TGTGCCAGCAGCTTAGTCCCACAGGGTAATTCACCCCTCCACTTT	CASSLVPQGNSPLHF
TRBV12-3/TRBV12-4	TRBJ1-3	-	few	TGTGCCAGCAGCCCGGGACCCGGGGGGAACACCATATATTTT	CASSPGPGGNTIYF
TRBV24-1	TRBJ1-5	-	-	TGTGCCACCAGTGGCCGACATGGAACAGGGAATCAGCCCCAGCATTTT	CATSGRHGTGNQPQHF
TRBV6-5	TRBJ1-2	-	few	TGTGCCGCGGCGGCGGAGGGACCCTATAACTATGGCTACACCTTC	CAAAAEGPYNYGYTF
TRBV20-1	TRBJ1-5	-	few	TGCAGTGCTCTGGACAGCCACAATCAGCCCCAGCATTTT	CSALDSHNQPQHF
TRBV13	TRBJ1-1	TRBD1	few	TGTGCCAGCAGCTTAAAAGGGGGCCCTGAAGCTTTCTTT	CASSLKGGPEAFF
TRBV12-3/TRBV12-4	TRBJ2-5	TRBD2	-	TGTGCCAGCAGTGGTAGCGGGGAAAAGGGGGAGACCCAGTACTTC	CASSGSGEKGETQYF
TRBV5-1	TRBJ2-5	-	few	TGCGCCAGCGGCCAGGGCTTCCAAGAGACCCAGTACTTC	CASGQGFQETQYF
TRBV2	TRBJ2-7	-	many	TGTGCCAGCAGTGAACACAGCCGGGGCGAGCAGTACTTC	CASSEHSRGEQYF
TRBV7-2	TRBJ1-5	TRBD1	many	TGTGCCAGCAGCTTAGGGGGGACAGGGCACGGTCAGCCCCAGCATTTT	CASSLGGTGHGQPQHF
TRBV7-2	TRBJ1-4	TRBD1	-	TGTGCCAGCAGCCCTGTGACAGGGGGTAATGAAAAACTGTTTTTT	CASSPVTGGNEKLFF
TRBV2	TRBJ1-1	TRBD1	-	TGTGCCAGCAGCTCCGATACAGGGGGTGGTGAAGCTTTCTTT	CASSSDTGGGEAFF
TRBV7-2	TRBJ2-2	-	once	TGTGCCAGCAGCTTAGCTTTAAGAGGGGTAGTCGGGGAGCTGTTTTTT	CASSLALRGVVGELFF
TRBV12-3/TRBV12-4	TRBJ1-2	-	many	TGTGCCAGCAGGGCCGCGGGGCTCTATGGCTACACCTTC	CASRAAGLYGYTF
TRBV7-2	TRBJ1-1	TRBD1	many	TGTGCCAGCAGCCCTGACAGGGGCGCTGAAGCTTTCTTT	CASSPDRGAEAFF
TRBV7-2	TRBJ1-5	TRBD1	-	TGTGCCAGCAGCCAAGAACAGGGGGCGAAGCAGCCCCAGCATTTT	CASSQEQGAKQPQHF
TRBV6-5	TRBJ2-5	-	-	TGTGCCAGCAGTTTTGAGGGTTCAGAAGAGACCCAGTACTTC	CASSFEGSEETQYF
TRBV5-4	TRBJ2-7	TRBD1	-	TGTGCCAGCAGCTTGGGTCAGGGGGCTATCGAGCAGTACTTC	CASSLGQGAIEQYF
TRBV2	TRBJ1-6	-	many	TGTGCCAGCAGTTCAGGGAGCTCACCCCTCCACTTT	CASSSGSSPLHF